The 12 T cell receptor beta chains below all came from one sample that was sequenced in a study of cytomegalovirus exposure and HLA in healthy donors. The repertoire was sequenced with immunoSEQ multiplex PCR; TCRdb's copy has only in-frame clones and lacks some. The sample yields 65,000 to 75,000 clones, 96% seen once. The sample taken for sequencing was PBMCs. These receptors were obtained from a woman between 18 and 29 years old in good health and CMV-seropositive.

This clone is judged medium-sized. The V gene is TRBV7-8, the J gene TRBJ1-5, with TRBD1 matching 7 bases. With 6 bases clipped from V and 7 bases from J, the junction kept 9 bases outside the gene matches. The CDR3 is made up of 14 amino acids. Germline CDR1 SGHVS, CDR2 FQNEAQ. In nucleotides, the CDR3 is TGTGCCAGCAGTTTTCGACAGGGTAGGCAGCCCCAGCATTTT. Translation: CASSFRQGRQPQHF.

This clone was counted a few times. The rearrangement joins TRBV7-3 to TRBJ2-2, with 8 bases lining up with TRBD2. This CDR3 has 13 amino acids. The V gene's germline CDR1 is SGHTA and CDR2 FQGTGA. Germline trimming cut 2 bases from V and 8 bases from J; bases unmatched to any gene: 1. This CDR3 reads CASSLAGGGELFF. For the CDR3, the DNA is TGTGCCAGCAGCTTAGCGGGAGGAGGGGAGCTGTTTTTT.

V usage is TRBV7-3 and J usage is TRBJ1-5, with 10 bases matching TRBD1. CDR3 size: 18 residues. V lost 5 bases to trimming and J lost 0 bases; unmatched junction nucleotides: 10. Germline V gives CDR1 SGHTA, CDR2 FQGTGA. The CDR3 coding sequence is TGTGCCAGCAGCAGCCCCGGGACAGGGGAGGATAGCAATCAGCCCCAGCATTTT. Amino acid sequence: CASSSPGTGEDSNQPQHF. Combining the CDR3 with reference TRBV7-3 and TRBJ1-5 gives the whole variable domain GAGVSQTPSNKVTEKGKYVELRCDPISGHTALYWYRQSLGQGPEFLIYFQGTGAADDSGLPNDRFFAVRPEGSVSTLKIQRTERGDSAVYLCASSSPGTGEDSNQPQHFGDGTRLSIL.

This chain connects TRBV30 to TRBJ1-1; 7 bases align to TRBD1. Germline-derived CDR1 and CDR2 are GTSNPN and SVGIG (reference sequence). The CDR3 has 16 amino acids. V lost 3 bases and J lost 4; bases outside the gene matches: 14. The CDR3 protein is CAWRGGKGHSGTEAFF. The CDR3 nucleotides are TGTGCCTGGAGAGGGGGCAAGGGACACTCGGGCACTGAAGCTTTCTTT.

The V and J genes are TRBV28 and TRBJ2-5, with D unresolved. The CDR3 loop spans 16 amino acids. Germline V gene sequence: CDR1 MDHEN, CDR2 SYDVKM. Trimming left V 8 bases short and J 2 bases short, with 21 bases between. In DNA, the CDR3 is TGTGCCAGCTCGTCGGGTGTCGAAGGAAGGCAAGAGACCCAGTACTTC. Its translation: CASSSGVEGRQETQYF.

This sequence joins TRBV2 and TRBJ2-2, with 13 bases matching TRBD2. The CDR3 has 16 residues. V gave up 6 bases and J gave up 5 bases; unmatched junction bases: 6. Germline lookup yields CDR1 SNHLY and CDR2 FYNNEI. The CDR3 protein is CASSRTSGSKTGELFF. DNA for the CDR3: TGTGCCAGCAGCCGGACTAGCGGGAGTAAAACCGGGGAGCTGTTTTTT. The full variable domain, its missing parts supplied by reference TRBV2 and TRBJ2-2, is EPEVTQTPSHQVTQMGQEVILRCVPISNHLYFYWYRQILGQKVEFLVSFYNNEISEKSEIFDDQFSVERPDGSNFTLKIRSTKLEDSAMYFCASSRTSGSKTGELFFGEGSRLTVL.

J is TRBJ2-3 and V is TRBV4-3; 9 bases fit TRBD1. The germline V gene encodes CDR1 LGHNA and CDR2 YSLEER. This CDR3 region has 16 residues. V gave up 1 base and J gave up 5 bases; unmatched junction bases: 7. The CDR3: CASSQGPDRGGDTQYF. The CDR3 DNA reads TGCGCCAGCAGCCAAGGGCCGGACAGGGGTGGAGATACGCAGTATTTT.

The CDR3 loop reads CASSLGGRLGYTF. Written as DNA, the CDR3 is TGTGCCAGCAGTTTGGGAGGCCGCCTTGGCTACACCTTC. The chain employs TRBV28 and TRBJ1-2, with D hard to call. The CDR3 has 13 residues. The V and J ends lost 3 bases and 7 bases respectively, with 12 bases between them. Germline CDR1 reads MDHEN; CDR2 reads SYDVKM.

The rearrangement joins TRBV28 to TRBJ2-1; 11 nucleotides match TRBD2. Germline CDR1 reads MDHEN; CDR2 reads SYDVKM. The CDR3 is 15 residues long. V lost 2 bases to trimming and J lost 6 bases; unmatched junction nucleotides: 3. CDR3 loop: CASSLLAGGSNEQFF. The CDR3 bases are TGTGCCAGCAGTTTACTAGCGGGAGGAAGCAATGAGCAGTTCTTC.

The chain recombines TRBV4-2 with TRBJ2-7; D is perhaps TRBD2 (5 bases). V dropped 4 bases and J dropped 4 bases, with 14 bases sitting between them. The germline V gene has CDR1 LGHNA and CDR2 YNFKEQ. This CDR3 has 14 residues. CDR3 sequence reads: CASSPGLGVYEQYF. Written as DNA, the CDR3 is TGTGCCAGCAGCCCAGGACTTGGGGTATACGAGCAGTACTTC.

V is TRBV5-1 and J is TRBJ2-2; TRBD2 agrees at 9 bases. The CDR3 totals 18 residues. Germline V CDR1 and CDR2: SGHRS, YFSETQ. J lost 0 bases, V lost 0 bases, and 6 bases had no gene match. CDR3 region: CASSLVGAGGPNTGELFF. The CDR3 DNA sequence: TGCGCCAGCAGCTTGGTTGGAGCGGGAGGTCCGAACACCGGGGAGCTGTTTTTT. Combining the CDR3 with reference TRBV5-1 and TRBJ2-2 gives the whole variable domain KAGVTQTPRYLIKTRGQQVTLSCSPISGHRSVSWYQQTPGQGLQFLFEYFSETQRNKGNFPGRFSGRQFSNSRSEMNVSTLELGDSALYLCASSLVGAGGPNTGELFFGEGSRLTVL.

The V call is TRBV29-1, the J call TRBJ2-7, with D possibly being TRBD2 (7 bases). This CDR3 comprises 14 residues. Germline CDR1 reads SQVTM; CDR2 reads ANQGSEA. Trimming shortened V by 7 bases and J by 2 bases, and 18 bases separated the two germline ends. The CDR3 region has the DNA TGCAGCGCCAAAGACAGGCGGGAGCCCTACGAGCAGTACTTC. This sequence encodes CSAKDRREPYEQYF.